The entry that follows covers one T cell receptor (beta chain) sequence. Sequenced by immunoSEQ multiplex PCR; TCRdb stores in-frame clones only, minus some. The repertoire holds a few hundred thousand clones, with 70% to 90% as singletons. CDR3 length: 13 amino acids. Per germline, CDR1 MDHEN and CDR2 SYDVKM. Trimming cost V 10 bases and J 3 bases, with 10 bases left between them. This sample is drawn from a study of blood T cell repertoires in COVID-19. Study details: COVID-19 samples collected from the United States, Italy and Spain covered acute and convalescent phases. From T cells, B-cell-depleted T cells, or PBMCs came the material, which was cDNA or gDNA.

V usage is TRBV28 and J usage is TRBJ2-6; unclear D gene. The sequenced material came from peripheral blood. The source of this sequence is a man aged 50-59 years with active or convalescent COVID-19. CDR3 loop: CAIESHGANVLTF. Here the CDR3 DNA reads TGTGCCATAGAGTCGCATGGGGCCAACGTCCTGACTTTC.